This is a list of T cell receptor beta chains from one sample in a study of T cells in Graves' hyperthyroidism and ophthalmopathy. TCRdb fed the multiplex PCR reads into MiXCR, producing one record per CDR3 protein. The data contain about 600,000 distinct CDR3 sequences, more than 15% of them singletons. The sequenced sample was blood. The receptors were gathered from a woman aged 40 to 55 with Graves' ophthalmopathy. Each CDR3 is given with its conserved first and last residue. Fields, in order: J gene, D gene, clone size, V gene, CDR3 DNA, CDR3 protein. D genes are given only for firm matches. Size is omitted from some rows. Given values are once, few, many or a class for expanded clones.

J gene: TRBJ2-7; D gene: TRBD2; clone size: many; V gene: TRBV14; CDR3 DNA: TGTGCCAGCAGCCAAGTTAGCGGGGACGCCGAGCAGTACTTC; CDR3 protein: CASSQVSGDAEQYF
J gene: TRBJ1-3; D gene: .; clone size: many; V gene: TRBV18; CDR3 DNA: TGTGCCAGCTCATCAGGGCAGGGAACAGCTGGAAACACCATATATTTT; CDR3 protein: CASSSGQGTAGNTIYF
J gene: TRBJ1-5; D gene: TRBD1; clone size: few; V gene: TRBV19; CDR3 DNA: TGTGCCAGTAGTCCGCGACAGGGTGGCCAGCCCCAGCATTTT; CDR3 protein: CASSPRQGGQPQHF
J gene: TRBJ2-3; D gene: TRBD1; clone size: many; V gene: TRBV20-1; CDR3 DNA: TGCAGTGCCGGACAGGGAGGCACAGATACGCAGTATTTT; CDR3 protein: CSAGQGGTDTQYF
J gene: TRBJ1-1; D gene: .; clone size: many; V gene: TRBV12-3/TRBV12-4; CDR3 DNA: TGTGCCAGCAGTACCGCGGAGTCAGGGGCTTTCTTT; CDR3 protein: CASSTAESGAFF
J gene: TRBJ1-5; D gene: TRBD1; clone size: many; V gene: TRBV2; CDR3 DNA: TGTGCCAGCACTCGGGACAGGGGGTCTAGTCAGCCCCAGCATTTT; CDR3 protein: CASTRDRGSSQPQHF
J gene: TRBJ1-1; D gene: .; clone size: many; V gene: TRBV6-2/TRBV6-3; CDR3 DNA: TGTGCCAGCAGTTACCCACAGGTGGACGCTGAAGCTTTCTTT; CDR3 protein: CASSYPQVDAEAFF
J gene: TRBJ1-4; D gene: .; clone size: .; V gene: TRBV2; CDR3 DNA: TGTGCCAGCAGCTCTCAGACACTCCAGAATGAAAAACTGTTTTTT; CDR3 protein: CASSSQTLQNEKLFF
J gene: TRBJ2-7; D gene: .; clone size: many; V gene: TRBV28; CDR3 DNA: TGTGCCAGCAGTTGGGCCACTAGGGTATCCTACGAGCAGTACTTC; CDR3 protein: CASSWATRVSYEQYF
J gene: TRBJ2-7; D gene: .; clone size: many; V gene: TRBV20-1; CDR3 DNA: TGCAGTGCTAGTTCGCCGGAGGGGCAGTACTTC; CDR3 protein: CSASSPEGQYF
J gene: TRBJ2-5; D gene: .; clone size: few; V gene: TRBV12-3/TRBV12-4; CDR3 DNA: TGTGCCAGCAGTTTATGGTCCCTGCAAGAGACCCAGTACTTC; CDR3 protein: CASSLWSLQETQYF
J gene: TRBJ1-1; D gene: TRBD1; clone size: .; V gene: TRBV10-3; CDR3 DNA: TGTGCCATTAGCACAGGGGGGTCTTTTTCAGCGGAAGCTTTCTTT; CDR3 protein: CAISTGGSFSAEAFF
J gene: TRBJ2-3; D gene: TRBD2; clone size: many; V gene: TRBV28; CDR3 DNA: TGTGCCAGCAGTTTACCCCCTATTGCGGGAGTATCAGATACGCAGTATTTT; CDR3 protein: CASSLPPIAGVSDTQYF
J gene: TRBJ1-1; D gene: .; clone size: many; V gene: TRBV3-1; CDR3 DNA: TGTGCCAGCAGCCAAGAAGGCAGACCGAACACTGAAGCTTTCTTT; CDR3 protein: CASSQEGRPNTEAFF
J gene: TRBJ1-1; D gene: .; clone size: few; V gene: TRBV5-1; CDR3 DNA: TGCGCCAGCAGCCCCGACCCGAGGGCTTTCTTT; CDR3 protein: CASSPDPRAFF
J gene: TRBJ2-3; D gene: .; clone size: few; V gene: TRBV7-2; CDR3 DNA: TGTGCCAGCAGCGCGCTGTCTAGTCTTGGCACAGATACGCAGTATTTT; CDR3 protein: CASSALSSLGTDTQYF
J gene: TRBJ2-1; D gene: .; clone size: few; V gene: TRBV2; CDR3 DNA: TGTGCCAGCAGTGAACCGAGCGGACAGATATACAATGAGCAGTTCTTC; CDR3 protein: CASSEPSGQIYNEQFF
J gene: TRBJ2-3; D gene: .; clone size: many; V gene: TRBV3-1; CDR3 DNA: TGTGCCAGCAGCCAAGGATGGCAGATTACAGATACGCAGTATTTT; CDR3 protein: CASSQGWQITDTQYF
J gene: TRBJ1-1; D gene: .; clone size: many; V gene: TRBV20-1; CDR3 DNA: TGCAGTGCTAATAACGGACCGAAATTAATGAACACTGAAGCTTTCTTT; CDR3 protein: CSANNGPKLMNTEAFF
J gene: TRBJ2-3; D gene: TRBD2; clone size: many; V gene: TRBV28; CDR3 DNA: TGTGCCAGCAGAGGTCATAGCGGGCGGTCGACAGATACGCAGTATTTT; CDR3 protein: CASRGHSGRSTDTQYF
J gene: TRBJ1-4; D gene: .; clone size: many; V gene: TRBV3-1; CDR3 DNA: TGTGCCAGCAGCCACGGGAGCAGCGAAAAACTGTTTTTT; CDR3 protein: CASSHGSSEKLFF
J gene: TRBJ2-3; D gene: .; clone size: few; V gene: TRBV27; CDR3 DNA: TGTGCCAGCAGTTTCACAGCCCCAGATACGCAGTATTTT; CDR3 protein: CASSFTAPDTQYF
J gene: TRBJ2-1; D gene: TRBD2; clone size: few; V gene: TRBV15; CDR3 DNA: TGTGCCACCAGCAGGGTTCCGGTGGGACAGAGCGGGACTAGCGGAAACAATGAGCAGTTCTTC; CDR3 protein: CATSRVPVGQSGTSGNNEQFF
J gene: TRBJ2-7; D gene: .; clone size: many; V gene: TRBV11-3; CDR3 DNA: TGTGCCAGCACCCCCGCGGCTATGTCTGGGCACGAGCAGTACTTC; CDR3 protein: CASTPAAMSGHEQYF
J gene: TRBJ2-7; D gene: .; clone size: .; V gene: TRBV20-1; CDR3 DNA: TGCAGTGCTAGAGCGGGGCACGAGCAGTACTTC; CDR3 protein: CSARAGHEQYF
J gene: TRBJ2-5; D gene: TRBD2; clone size: .; V gene: TRBV4-1; CDR3 DNA: TGCGCCAGCAGCCCCCCGGGGCTAGCGGGGGGAGACGACTTC; CDR3 protein: CASSPPGLAGGDDF
J gene: TRBJ2-3; D gene: .; clone size: .; V gene: TRBV19; CDR3 DNA: TGTGCCAGTATGGGGCGGGGACGCACAGATACGCAGTATTTT; CDR3 protein: CASMGRGRTDTQYF
J gene: TRBJ2-3; D gene: TRBD1; clone size: many; V gene: TRBV2; CDR3 DNA: TGTGCCAGCAGTGGGGACAGGGCGGCTGTTACGCAGTATTTT; CDR3 protein: CASSGDRAAVTQYF
J gene: TRBJ1-5; D gene: .; clone size: many; V gene: TRBV7-2; CDR3 DNA: TGTGCCAGCAGCTTAGGGAGGCATCAGCCCCAGCATTTT; CDR3 protein: CASSLGRHQPQHF
J gene: TRBJ1-1; D gene: TRBD1; clone size: many; V gene: TRBV28; CDR3 DNA: TGTGCCAGCAGAACTCCGGGACAGGCTTCGGCTTTCTTT; CDR3 protein: CASRTPGQASAFF
J gene: TRBJ1-6; D gene: TRBD1; clone size: many; V gene: TRBV12-3/TRBV12-4; CDR3 DNA: TGTGCCAGCGGGGACAGGCGCAAAAATTCACCCCTCCACTTT; CDR3 protein: CASGDRRKNSPLHF
J gene: TRBJ1-5; D gene: TRBD1; clone size: .; V gene: TRBV12-3/TRBV12-4; CDR3 DNA: TGTGCCAGCAGTTATACAGGGGATCATCAGCCCCAGCATTTT; CDR3 protein: CASSYTGDHQPQHF
J gene: TRBJ2-1; D gene: .; clone size: many; V gene: TRBV6-1; CDR3 DNA: TGTGCCAGCAGCGTGGGAGGGGGCTCCTACAATGAGCAGTTCTTC; CDR3 protein: CASSVGGGSYNEQFF